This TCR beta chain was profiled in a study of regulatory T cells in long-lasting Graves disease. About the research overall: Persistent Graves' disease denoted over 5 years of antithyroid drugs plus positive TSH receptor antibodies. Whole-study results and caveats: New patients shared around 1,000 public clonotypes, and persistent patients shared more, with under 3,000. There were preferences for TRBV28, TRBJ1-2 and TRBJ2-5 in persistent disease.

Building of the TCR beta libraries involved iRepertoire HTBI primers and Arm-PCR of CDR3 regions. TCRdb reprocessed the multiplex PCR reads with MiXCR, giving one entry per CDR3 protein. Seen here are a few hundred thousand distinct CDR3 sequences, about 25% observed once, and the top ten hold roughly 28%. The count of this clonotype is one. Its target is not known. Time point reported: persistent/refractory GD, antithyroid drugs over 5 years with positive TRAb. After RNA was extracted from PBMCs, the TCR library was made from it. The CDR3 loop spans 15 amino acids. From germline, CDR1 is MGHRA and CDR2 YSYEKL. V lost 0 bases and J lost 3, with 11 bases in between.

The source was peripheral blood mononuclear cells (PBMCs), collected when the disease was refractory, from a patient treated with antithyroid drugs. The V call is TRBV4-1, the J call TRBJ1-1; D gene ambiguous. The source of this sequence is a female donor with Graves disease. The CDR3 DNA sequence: TGCGCCAGCAGCCAAGAACAGTTGTGGTACACTGAAGCTTTCTTT. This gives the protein CASSQEQLWYTEAFF.